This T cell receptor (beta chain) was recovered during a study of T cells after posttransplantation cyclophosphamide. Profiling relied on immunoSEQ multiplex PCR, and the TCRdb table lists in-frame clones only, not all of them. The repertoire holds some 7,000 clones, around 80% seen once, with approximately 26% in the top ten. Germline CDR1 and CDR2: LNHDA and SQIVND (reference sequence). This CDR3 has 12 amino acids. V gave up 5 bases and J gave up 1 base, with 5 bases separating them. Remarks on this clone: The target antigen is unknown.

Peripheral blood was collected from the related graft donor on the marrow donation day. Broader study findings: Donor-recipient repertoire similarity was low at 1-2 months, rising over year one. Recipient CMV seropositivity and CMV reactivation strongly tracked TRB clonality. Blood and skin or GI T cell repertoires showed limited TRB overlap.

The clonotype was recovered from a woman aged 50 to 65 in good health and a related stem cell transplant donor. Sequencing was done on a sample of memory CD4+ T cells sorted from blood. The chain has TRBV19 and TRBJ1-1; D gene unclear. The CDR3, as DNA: TGTGCCAGTAGTTTGGCGAACACTGAAGCTTTCTTT. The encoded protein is CASSLANTEAFF.